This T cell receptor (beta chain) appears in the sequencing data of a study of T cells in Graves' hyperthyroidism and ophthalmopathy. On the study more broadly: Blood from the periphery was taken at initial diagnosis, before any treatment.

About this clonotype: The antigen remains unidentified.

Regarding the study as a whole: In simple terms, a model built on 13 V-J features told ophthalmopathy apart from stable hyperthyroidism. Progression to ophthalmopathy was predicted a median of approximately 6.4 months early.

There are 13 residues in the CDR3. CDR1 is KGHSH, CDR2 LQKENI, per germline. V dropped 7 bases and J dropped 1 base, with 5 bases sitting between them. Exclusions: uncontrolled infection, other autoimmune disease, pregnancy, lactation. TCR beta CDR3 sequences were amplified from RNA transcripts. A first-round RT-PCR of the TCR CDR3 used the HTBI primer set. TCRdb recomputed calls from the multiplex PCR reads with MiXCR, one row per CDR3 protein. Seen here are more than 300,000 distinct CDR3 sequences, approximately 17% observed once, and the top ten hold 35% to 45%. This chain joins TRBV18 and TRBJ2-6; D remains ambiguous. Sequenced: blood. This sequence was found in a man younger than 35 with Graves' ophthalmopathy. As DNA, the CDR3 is TGTGCCAGCTTGGAATCTGGGGCCAACGTCCTGACTTTC. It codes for CASLESGANVLTF.